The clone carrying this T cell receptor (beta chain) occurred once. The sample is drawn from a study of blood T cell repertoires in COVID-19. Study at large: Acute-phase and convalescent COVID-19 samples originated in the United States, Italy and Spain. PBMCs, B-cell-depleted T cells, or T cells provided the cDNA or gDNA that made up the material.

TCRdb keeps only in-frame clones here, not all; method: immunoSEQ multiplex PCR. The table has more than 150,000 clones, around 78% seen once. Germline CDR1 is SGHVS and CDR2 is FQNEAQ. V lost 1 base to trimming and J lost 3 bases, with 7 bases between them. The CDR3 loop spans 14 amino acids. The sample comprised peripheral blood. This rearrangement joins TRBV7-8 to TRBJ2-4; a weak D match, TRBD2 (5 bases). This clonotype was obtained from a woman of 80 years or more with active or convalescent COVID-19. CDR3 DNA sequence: TGTGCCAGCAGCTTAGGAGGGCTCAAAAACATTCAGTACTTC. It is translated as CASSLGGLKNIQYF.